This entry lists 16 T cell receptor beta chains sequenced from one sample in a study of Tregs in tolerant kidney transplant recipients. TCRdb keeps only in-frame clones here, not all; method: immunoSEQ multiplex PCR. Of 75,000 to 100,000 clones listed, around nine tenths are singletons. Sequencing input: CD8+ T cells from blood. The receptor set was obtained from a human donor in good health.

The chain has TRBV6-5 and TRBJ2-2; no firm D call. V was clipped by 5 bases and J by 5 bases, with 6 bases between them. This CDR3 is 12 amino acids long. Germline V gene data show CDR1 as MNHEY and CDR2 as SVGAGI. Here the CDR3 DNA reads TGTGCCAGCAGTCCTACAACCGGGGAGCTGTTTTTT. Protein sequence: CASSPTTGELFF.

This rearrangement joins TRBV19 to TRBJ2-2, with D perhaps TRBD1 (5 bases). The CDR3 has 13 amino acids. The V gene lost 8 bases and the J gene lost 1 base, with 8 bases spanning the gap. CDR1 is LNHDA and CDR2 is SQIVND in the germline V gene (reference sequence). CDR3 bases: TGTGCCAGTTTCACAGGGAACACCGGGGAGCTGTTTTTT. Its translation is CASFTGNTGELFF.

The chain is built from TRBV5-6 and TRBJ2-7; D might be TRBD1 (6 bases). There are 14 residues in the CDR3. CDR1 is SGHDT, CDR2 YYEEEE, per germline. The V and J ends lost 6 bases and 0 bases respectively, with 13 bases between them. CDR3 nucleotides: TGTGCCAGCAAGGCCGGACAGCACTCCTACGAGCAGTACTTC. Translation gives CASKAGQHSYEQYF.

The rearrangement uses TRBV5-6 and TRBJ2-2, with 7 bases matching TRBD1. The CDR3 spans 18 residues. The J segment lost 0 bases and the V segment lost 5 bases, leaving 13 bases of the junction unmatched. Germline V lookup: CDR1 SGHDT, CDR2 YYEEEE. DNA of the CDR3: TGTGCCAGCAGTAAGACCGGGACAGAGAGCGCGAACACCGGGGAGCTGTTTTTT. This translates into CASSKTGTESANTGELFF.

In the case of this clone: Different DNA sequences within this sample yield the same CDR3. For the CDR3, the DNA is TGTGCCTGGAGTGTTGGGGGCGGCTATGGCTACACCTTC. Amino acids: CAWSVGGGYGYTF. V is TRBV30 and J is TRBJ1-2; possible D gene TRBD1, 6 bases. This CDR3 has 13 residues. Germline values: CDR1 GTSNPN, CDR2 SVGIG (reference sequence). V was shortened by 0 bases and J by 4 bases, with 9 bases between the two germline ends.

The chain employs TRBV5-8 and TRBJ2-3; tentative D call: TRBD2 (5 bases). The V end lost 0 bases, the J end lost 2 bases, and 10 bases lay between the germline ends. This CDR3 is 15 amino acids long. Germline CDR1 and CDR2: SGHTS and YDEGEE. CDR3 nucleotide sequence: TGTGCCAGCAGCTTGGAGGGCGGACTCACAGATACGCAGTATTTT. This codes for CASSLEGGLTDTQYF.

This clone was picked up one time. This chain's CDR3 is CASSALGQDAVGDEQYF. The CDR3 DNA sequence: TGTGCCAGCAGCGCCCTGGGACAGGATGCAGTCGGCGACGAGCAGTACTTC. The rearrangement uses TRBV9 and TRBJ2-7; 8 nucleotides match TRBD1. CDR1 SGDLS and CDR2 YYNGEE come from the germline V gene. The CDR3 loop spans 17 amino acids. The J segment lost 5 bases and the V segment lost 3 bases, leaving 16 bases of the junction unmatched.

This chain connects TRBV29-1 to TRBJ2-5; 9 bases agree with TRBD1. CDR3 length: 14 amino acids. With V trimmed by 2 bases and J by 4 bases, 5 bases remained unmatched. From germline, CDR1 is SQVTM and CDR2 ANQGSEA. This CDR3 reads CSVETPGQGETQYF. DNA of the CDR3: TGCAGCGTTGAAACCCCGGGACAGGGAGAGACCCAGTACTTC. The variable domain in full, with the rest retrieved from reference TRBV29-1 and TRBJ2-5, is SAVISQKPSRDICQRGTSLTIQCQVDSQVTMMFWYRQQPGQSLTLIATANQGSEATYESGFVIDKFPISRPNLTFSTLTVSNMSPEDSSIYLCSVETPGQGETQYFGPGTRLLVL.

The DNA of the CDR3 is TGCGCCAGCAGACCAGGACTAGCGGGGGGGAACACCGGGGAGCTGTTTTTT. This gives the protein CASRPGLAGGNTGELFF. This sequence joins TRBV4-1 and TRBJ2-2, with 14 nucleotides matching TRBD2. Germline CDR1 is MGHRA and CDR2 is YSYEKL. The CDR3 length is 17 residues. J lost 1 base, V lost 6 bases, and 4 bases had no gene match.

The gene calls are TRBV23-1 and TRBJ2-3, with TRBD2 matching 9 bases. TRBV23-1 is annotated as an ORF whose role is uncertain. The CDR3 contains 16 residues. Trimming cost V 6 bases and J 4 bases; bases outside gene matches: 11. CDR3 sequence (DNA): TGCGCCAGCAGCGGCGGGGGGGCGAAGTGCCCAGATACGCAGTATTTT. This sequence encodes CASSGGGAKCPDTQYF.

The V gene is TRBV9, the J gene TRBJ2-7, with 12 nucleotides matching TRBD1. CDR1 and CDR2 (germline): SGDLS, YYNGEE. With 4 bases clipped from V and 9 bases from J, the junction kept 17 bases outside the gene matches. The CDR3 covers 17 residues. CDR3 nucleotide sequence: TGTGCCAGCAGCTCCGGGCGATCCGGGACAGGGGGCTTTGGGCAGTACTTC. Its protein product is CASSSGRSGTGGFGQYF.

The rearrangement joins TRBV9 to TRBJ1-2, with TRBD1 identical over 10 bases. In germline, CDR1 is SGDLS, CDR2 YYNGEE. V trimming: 3 bases; J trimming: 4 bases; junction bases outside the gene matches: 12. This CDR3 has 17 amino acids. The CDR3 sequence is CASSANPTGGSPYGYTF. The DNA of the CDR3 is TGTGCCAGCAGCGCCAACCCGACAGGGGGCAGTCCCTATGGCTACACCTTC.

With respect to this clone: In the same sample, other DNA sequences code for this CDR3. The chain joins TRBV19 to TRBJ2-7; 8 bases align to TRBD1. The CDR3 has 15 amino acids. Germline-derived CDR1 and CDR2 are LNHDA and SQIVND (reference sequence). V shed 1 base, J shed 0 bases, and the junction held 2 bases outside the gene matches. The CDR3 DNA follows: TGTGCCAGTAGTATAGTAGGGACAGGCTCCTACGAGCAGTACTTC. This gives the protein CASSIVGTGSYEQYF.

This sequence joins TRBV15 and TRBJ1-4; maybe TRBD1 (5 bases). V dropped 0 bases and J dropped 5 bases, with 13 bases sitting between them. This CDR3 has 16 residues. Germline CDR1 and CDR2: LNHNV and YYDKDF (reference sequence). DNA for the CDR3: TGTGCCACCAGCAGAGATGGGCCTGAGGGGAATGAAAAACTGTTTTTT. Translation: CATSRDGPEGNEKLFF.

The chain combines TRBV7-8 with TRBJ2-7, with 9 bases matching TRBD1. This CDR3 spans 15 amino acids. The germline V gene encodes CDR1 SGHVS and CDR2 FQNEAQ. V was clipped by 3 bases and J by 3 bases; unmatched bases: 6. DNA for the CDR3: TGTGCCAGCAGCTTGGGTCCGGGACAGGGCTACGAGCAGTACTTC. Its translation is CASSLGPGQGYEQYF. The full variable domain, with the rest looked up from reference TRBV7-8 and TRBJ2-7, is GAGVSQSPRYKVAKRGQDVALRCDPISGHVSLFWYQQALGQGPEFLTYFQNEAQLDKSGLPSDRFFAERPEGSVSTLKIQRTQQEDSAVYLCASSLGPGQGYEQYFGPGTRLTVT.

A single count supports this clone. The rearrangement uses TRBV7-3 and TRBJ2-7; D might be TRBD1 (6 bases). Germline CDR1 reads SGHTA; CDR2 reads FQGTGA. The CDR3 covers 14 residues. Trimming took off 4 bases at V and 0 bases at J, with 10 bases between the two ends. The DNA of the CDR3 is TGTGCCAGCAGCTCCTCGGGACACTCCTACGAGCAGTACTTC. Translated, it gives CASSSSGHSYEQYF.